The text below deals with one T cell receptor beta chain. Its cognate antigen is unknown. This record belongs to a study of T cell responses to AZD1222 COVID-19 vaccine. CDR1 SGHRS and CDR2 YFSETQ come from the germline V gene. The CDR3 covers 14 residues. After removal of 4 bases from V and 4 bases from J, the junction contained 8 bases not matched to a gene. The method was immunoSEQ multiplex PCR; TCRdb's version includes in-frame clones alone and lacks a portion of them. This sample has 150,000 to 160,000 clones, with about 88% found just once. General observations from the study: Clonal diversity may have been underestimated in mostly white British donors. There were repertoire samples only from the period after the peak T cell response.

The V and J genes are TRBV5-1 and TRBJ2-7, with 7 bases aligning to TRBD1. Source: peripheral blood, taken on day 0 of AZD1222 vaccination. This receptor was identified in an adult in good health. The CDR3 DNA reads TGCGCCAGCAGCCCCTCTACAGGGGTTTACGAGCAGTACTTC. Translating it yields CASSPSTGVYEQYF.